The clone carrying this TCR beta chain was detected ten times or more. This entry comes from a study of T cells in Graves' hyperthyroidism and ophthalmopathy. Amplified regions were TCR beta CDR3 sequences from RNA transcripts. HTBI primers drove first-round RT-PCR of the TCR CDR3. MiXCR was run by TCRdb on the multiplex PCR reads, yielding one entry per CDR3 protein. The sample lists more than 550,000 distinct CDR3 sequences, roughly 17% occurring once. This CDR3 region has 17 residues. V lost 0 bases, J lost 3 bases, and 14 bases lay in between. The V gene's germline CDR1 is ENHRY and CDR2 SYGVKD. This chain joins TRBV10-3 and TRBJ2-2, with D possibly being TRBD2 (6 bases). Material: blood. This sequence originates from a man aged 50 to 60 with Graves' hyperthyroidism. CDR3 sequence reads: CAISESASGVDTGELFF. The CDR3 DNA follows: TGTGCCATCAGTGAGTCGGCTTCGGGAGTGGACACCGGGGAGCTGTTTTTT.